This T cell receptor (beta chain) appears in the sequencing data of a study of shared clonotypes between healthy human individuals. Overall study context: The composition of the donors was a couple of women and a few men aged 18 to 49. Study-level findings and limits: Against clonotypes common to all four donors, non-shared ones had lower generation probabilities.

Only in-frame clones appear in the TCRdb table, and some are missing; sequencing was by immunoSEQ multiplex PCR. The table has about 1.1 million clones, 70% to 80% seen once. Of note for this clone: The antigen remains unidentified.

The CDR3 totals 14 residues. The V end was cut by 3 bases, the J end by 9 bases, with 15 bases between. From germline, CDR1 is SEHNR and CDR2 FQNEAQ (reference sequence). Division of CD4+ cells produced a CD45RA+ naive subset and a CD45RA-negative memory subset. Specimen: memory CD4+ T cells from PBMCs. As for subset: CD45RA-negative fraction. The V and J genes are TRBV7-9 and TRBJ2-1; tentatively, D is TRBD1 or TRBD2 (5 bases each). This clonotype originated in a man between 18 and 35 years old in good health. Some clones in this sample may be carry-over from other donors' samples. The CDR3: CASSFSAGTGEQFF. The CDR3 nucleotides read TGTGCCAGCAGCTTCAGCGCAGGGACGGGTGAGCAGTTCTTC.